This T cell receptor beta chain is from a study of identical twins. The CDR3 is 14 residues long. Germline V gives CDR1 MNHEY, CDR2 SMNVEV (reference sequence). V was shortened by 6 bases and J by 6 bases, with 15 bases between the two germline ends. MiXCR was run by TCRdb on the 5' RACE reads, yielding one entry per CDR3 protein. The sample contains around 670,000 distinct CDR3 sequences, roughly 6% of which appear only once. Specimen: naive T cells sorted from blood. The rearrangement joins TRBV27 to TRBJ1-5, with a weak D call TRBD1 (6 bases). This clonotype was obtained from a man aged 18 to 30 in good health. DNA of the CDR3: TGTGCCAGCAGGATCCTCGGGGGCGGTCAGCCCCAGCATTTT. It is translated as CASRILGGGQPQHF.